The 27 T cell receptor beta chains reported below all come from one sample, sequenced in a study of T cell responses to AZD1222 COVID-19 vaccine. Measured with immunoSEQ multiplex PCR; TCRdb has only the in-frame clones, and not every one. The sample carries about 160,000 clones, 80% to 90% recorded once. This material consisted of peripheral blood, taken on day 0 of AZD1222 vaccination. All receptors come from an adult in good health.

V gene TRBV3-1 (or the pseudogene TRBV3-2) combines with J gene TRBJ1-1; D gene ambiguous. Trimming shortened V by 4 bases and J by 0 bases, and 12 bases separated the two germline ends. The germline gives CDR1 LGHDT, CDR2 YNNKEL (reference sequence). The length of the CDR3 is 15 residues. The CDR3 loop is CASSPLVVMNTEAFF. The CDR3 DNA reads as TGTGCCAGCAGCCCGTTAGTGGTGATGAACACTGAAGCTTTCTTT.

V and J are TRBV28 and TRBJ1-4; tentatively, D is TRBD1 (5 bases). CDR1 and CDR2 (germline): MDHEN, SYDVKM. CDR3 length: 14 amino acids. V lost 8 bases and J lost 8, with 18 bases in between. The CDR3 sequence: CASESAKGVEKLFF. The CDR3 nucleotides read TGTGCCAGCGAATCGGCCAAAGGGGTCGAAAAACTGTTTTTT.

The chain's CDR3 is CARSRDRDYGYTF. For the CDR3, the DNA is TGTGCCAGGAGCCGGGACAGGGACTATGGCTACACCTTC. The chain couples TRBV21-1 to TRBJ1-2; the D segment call TRBD1 is taken from the table without a DNA check. TRBV21-1 is reported as a pseudogene. This CDR3 has 13 amino acids.

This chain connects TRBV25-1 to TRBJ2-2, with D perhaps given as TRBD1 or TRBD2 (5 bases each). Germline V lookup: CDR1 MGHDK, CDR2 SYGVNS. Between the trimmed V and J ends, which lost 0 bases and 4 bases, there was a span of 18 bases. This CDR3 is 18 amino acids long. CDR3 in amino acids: CASSEYASISGSTGELFF. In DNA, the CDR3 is TGTGCCAGCAGTGAATACGCCAGCATATCAGGGAGCACCGGGGAGCTGTTTTTT.

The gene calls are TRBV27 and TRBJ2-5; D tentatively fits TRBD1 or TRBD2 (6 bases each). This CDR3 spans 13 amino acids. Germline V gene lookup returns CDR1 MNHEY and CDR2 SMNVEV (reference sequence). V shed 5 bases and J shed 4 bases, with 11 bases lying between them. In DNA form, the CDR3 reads TGTGCCAGCAGTCGAGGAGGGGGAGAGACCCAGTACTTC. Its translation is CASSRGGGETQYF.

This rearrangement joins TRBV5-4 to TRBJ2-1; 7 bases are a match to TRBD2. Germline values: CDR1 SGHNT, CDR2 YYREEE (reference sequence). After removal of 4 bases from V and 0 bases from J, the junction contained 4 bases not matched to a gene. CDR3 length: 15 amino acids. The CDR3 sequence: CASSTGEGSYNEQFF. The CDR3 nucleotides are TGTGCCAGCAGCACCGGGGAGGGCTCCTACAATGAGCAGTTCTTC.

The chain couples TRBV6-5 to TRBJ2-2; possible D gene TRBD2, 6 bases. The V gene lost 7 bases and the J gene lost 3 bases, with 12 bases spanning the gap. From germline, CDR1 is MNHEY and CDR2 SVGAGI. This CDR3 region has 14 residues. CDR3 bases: TGTGCCAGCACGCGGGGCGGCGACACCGGGGAGCTGTTTTTT. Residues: CASTRGGDTGELFF.

This CDR3 reads CASSGLGGIGTGELFF. CDR3 sequence (DNA): TGTGCCAGCAGCGGTTTAGGTGGGATTGGCACCGGGGAGCTGTTTTTT. The rearrangement joins TRBV9 to TRBJ2-2; D is unresolved. CDR1 is SGDLS, CDR2 YYNGEE, per germline. V was pared by 3 bases and J by 4 bases, with 16 bases between. The CDR3 sequence is 16 residues long.

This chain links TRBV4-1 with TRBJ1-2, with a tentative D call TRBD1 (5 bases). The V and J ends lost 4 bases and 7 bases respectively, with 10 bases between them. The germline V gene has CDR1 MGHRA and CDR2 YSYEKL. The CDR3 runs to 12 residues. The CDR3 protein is CASSLGDGGYTF. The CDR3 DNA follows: TGCGCCAGCAGCCTAGGGGACGGTGGCTACACCTTC.

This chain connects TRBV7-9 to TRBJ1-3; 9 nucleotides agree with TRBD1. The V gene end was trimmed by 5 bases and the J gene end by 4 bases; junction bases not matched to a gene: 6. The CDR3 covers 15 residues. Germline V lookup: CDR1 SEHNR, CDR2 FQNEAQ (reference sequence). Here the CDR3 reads CASSLETGGGNTIYF. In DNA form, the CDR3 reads TGTGCCAGCAGCCTTGAGACAGGGGGAGGAAACACCATATATTTT.

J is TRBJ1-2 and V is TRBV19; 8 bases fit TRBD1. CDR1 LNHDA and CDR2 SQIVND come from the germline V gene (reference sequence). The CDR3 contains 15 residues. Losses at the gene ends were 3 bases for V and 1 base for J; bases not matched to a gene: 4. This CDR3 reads CASSITGGLNYGYTF. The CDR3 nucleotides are TGTGCCAGTAGTATTACAGGGGGGCTTAACTATGGCTACACCTTC.

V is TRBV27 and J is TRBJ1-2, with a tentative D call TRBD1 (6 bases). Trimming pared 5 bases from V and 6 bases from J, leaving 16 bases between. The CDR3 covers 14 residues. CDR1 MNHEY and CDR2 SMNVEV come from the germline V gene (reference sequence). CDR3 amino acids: CASSPLNRADGYTF. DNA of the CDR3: TGTGCCAGCAGTCCCTTAAACAGGGCGGATGGCTACACCTTC.

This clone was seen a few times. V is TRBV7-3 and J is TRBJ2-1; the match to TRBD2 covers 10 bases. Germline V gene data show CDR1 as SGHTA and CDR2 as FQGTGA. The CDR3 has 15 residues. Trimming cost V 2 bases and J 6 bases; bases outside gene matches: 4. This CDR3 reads CASSLFEREGNEQFF. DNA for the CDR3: TGTGCCAGCAGCTTATTCGAGCGGGAGGGCAATGAGCAGTTCTTC.

Here the CDR3 reads CASSFRAGATDTQYF. Written as DNA, the CDR3 is TGTGCCAGCAGTTTCCGAGCGGGAGCAACTGATACGCAGTATTTT. This chain links TRBV27 with TRBJ2-3, with TRBD2 matching over 8 bases. V gave up 3 bases and J gave up 6 bases; unmatched junction bases: 8. The CDR3 totals 15 residues. CDR1 and CDR2 from the germline V gene are MNHEY and SMNVEV (reference sequence).

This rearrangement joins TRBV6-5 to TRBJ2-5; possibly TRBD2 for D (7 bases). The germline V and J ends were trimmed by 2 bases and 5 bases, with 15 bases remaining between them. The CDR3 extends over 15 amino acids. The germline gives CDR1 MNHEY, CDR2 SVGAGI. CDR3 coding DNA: TGTGCCAGCAGTTACAGGGGGAGGGCATACGAGACCCAGTACTTC. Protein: CASSYRGRAYETQYF.

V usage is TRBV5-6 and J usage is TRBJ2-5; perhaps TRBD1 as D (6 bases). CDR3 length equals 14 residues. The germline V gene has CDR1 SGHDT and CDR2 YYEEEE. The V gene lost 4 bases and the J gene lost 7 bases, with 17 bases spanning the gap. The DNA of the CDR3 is TGTGCCAGCAGCCGACAGGTTTCAAGGGGGACCCAGTACTTC. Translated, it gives CASSRQVSRGTQYF.

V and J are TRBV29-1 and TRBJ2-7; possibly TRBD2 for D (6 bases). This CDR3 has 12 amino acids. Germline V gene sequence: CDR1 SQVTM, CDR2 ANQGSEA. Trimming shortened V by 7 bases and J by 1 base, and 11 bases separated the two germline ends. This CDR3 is CSARGASYEQYF. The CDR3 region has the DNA TGCAGCGCCCGCGGGGCATCCTACGAGCAGTACTTC.

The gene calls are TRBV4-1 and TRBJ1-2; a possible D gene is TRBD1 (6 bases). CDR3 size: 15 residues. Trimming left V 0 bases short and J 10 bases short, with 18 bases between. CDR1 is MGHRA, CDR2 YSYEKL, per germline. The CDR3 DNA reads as TGCGCCAGCAGCCAAGAGGACGGGGGCAGGGCGACCTACACCTTC. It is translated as CASSQEDGGRATYTF.

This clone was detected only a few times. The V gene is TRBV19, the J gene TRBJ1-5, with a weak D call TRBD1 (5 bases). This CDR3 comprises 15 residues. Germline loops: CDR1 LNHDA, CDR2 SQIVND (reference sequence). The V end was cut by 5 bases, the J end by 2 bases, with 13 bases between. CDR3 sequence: CASSQGGSRNQPQHF. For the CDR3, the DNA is TGTGCCAGTAGTCAGGGTGGGAGCCGCAATCAGCCCCAGCATTTT.

The CDR3 region is CASSPRGLAGGVREQFF. CDR3 in DNA: TGTGCCAGCAGCCCCCGCGGTCTAGCGGGAGGGGTTAGGGAGCAGTTCTTC. The chain is built from TRBV7-3 and TRBJ2-1, with 12 bases that match TRBD2. Germline V CDR1 and CDR2: SGHTA, FQGTGA. Germline trimming cut 5 bases from V and 10 bases from J; bases unmatched to any gene: 15. This CDR3 is 17 amino acids long.

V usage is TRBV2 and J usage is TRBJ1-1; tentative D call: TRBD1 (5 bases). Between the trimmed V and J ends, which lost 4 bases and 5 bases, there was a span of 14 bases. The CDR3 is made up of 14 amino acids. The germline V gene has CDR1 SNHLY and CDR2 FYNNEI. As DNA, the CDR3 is TGTGCCAGCAGTGTTACAGGAGGGAGAACTGAAGCTTTCTTT. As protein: CASSVTGGRTEAFF.

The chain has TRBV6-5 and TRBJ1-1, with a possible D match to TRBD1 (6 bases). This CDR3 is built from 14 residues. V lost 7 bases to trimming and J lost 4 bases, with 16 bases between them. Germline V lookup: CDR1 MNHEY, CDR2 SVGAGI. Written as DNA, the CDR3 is TGTGCCAGCAATTCCCCGGTAGGGGGCACTGAAGCTTTCTTT. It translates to CASNSPVGGTEAFF.

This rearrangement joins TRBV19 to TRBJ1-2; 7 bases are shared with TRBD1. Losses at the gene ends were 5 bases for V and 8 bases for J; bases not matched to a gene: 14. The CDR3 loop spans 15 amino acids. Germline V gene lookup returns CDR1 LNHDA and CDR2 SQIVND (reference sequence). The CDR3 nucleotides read TGTGCCAGTAGTCTTGAAGACAGGGTTCTTCAGGGCTACACCTTC. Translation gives CASSLEDRVLQGYTF.

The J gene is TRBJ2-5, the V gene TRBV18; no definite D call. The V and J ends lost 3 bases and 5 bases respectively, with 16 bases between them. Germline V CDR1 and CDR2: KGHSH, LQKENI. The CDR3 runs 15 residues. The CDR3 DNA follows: TGTGCCAGCTCACCCTCACTCCCGCCGGAGGAGACCCAGTACTTC. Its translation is CASSPSLPPEETQYF.

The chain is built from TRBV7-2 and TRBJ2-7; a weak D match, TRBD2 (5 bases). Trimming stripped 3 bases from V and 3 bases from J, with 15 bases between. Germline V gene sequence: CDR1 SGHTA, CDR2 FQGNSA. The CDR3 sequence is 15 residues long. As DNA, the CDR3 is TGTGCCAGCAGCTTGCCAGGAGCGGTTATCTACGAGCAGTACTTC. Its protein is CASSLPGAVIYEQYF.

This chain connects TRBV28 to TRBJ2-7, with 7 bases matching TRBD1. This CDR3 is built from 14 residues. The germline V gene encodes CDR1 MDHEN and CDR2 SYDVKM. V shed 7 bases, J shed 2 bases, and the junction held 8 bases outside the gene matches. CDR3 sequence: CASNSPGTAYEQYF. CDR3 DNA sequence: TGTGCCAGCAACAGCCCCGGGACAGCCTACGAGCAGTACTTC.

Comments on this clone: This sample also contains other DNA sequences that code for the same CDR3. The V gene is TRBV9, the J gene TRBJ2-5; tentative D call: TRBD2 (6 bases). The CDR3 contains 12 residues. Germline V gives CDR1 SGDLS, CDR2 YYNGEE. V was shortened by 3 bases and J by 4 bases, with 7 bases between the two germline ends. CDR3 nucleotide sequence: TGTGCCAGCAGCGCCGGGGGAGAGACCCAGTACTTC. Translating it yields CASSAGGETQYF.